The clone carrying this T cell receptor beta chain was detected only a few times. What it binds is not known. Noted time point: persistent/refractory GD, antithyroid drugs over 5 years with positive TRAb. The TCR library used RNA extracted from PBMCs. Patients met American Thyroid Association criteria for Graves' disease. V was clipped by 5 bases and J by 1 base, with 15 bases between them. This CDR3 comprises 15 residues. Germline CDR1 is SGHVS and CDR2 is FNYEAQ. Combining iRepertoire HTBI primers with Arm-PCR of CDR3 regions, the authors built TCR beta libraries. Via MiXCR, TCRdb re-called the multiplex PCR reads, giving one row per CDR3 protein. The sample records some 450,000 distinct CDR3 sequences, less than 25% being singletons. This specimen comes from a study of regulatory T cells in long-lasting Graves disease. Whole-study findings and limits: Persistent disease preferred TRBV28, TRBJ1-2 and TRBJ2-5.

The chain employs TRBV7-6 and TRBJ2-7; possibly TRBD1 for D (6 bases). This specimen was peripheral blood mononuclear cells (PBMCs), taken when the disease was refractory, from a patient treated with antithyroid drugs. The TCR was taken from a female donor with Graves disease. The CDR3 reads CASSNREGASYEQYF. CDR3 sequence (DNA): TGTGCCAGCAGCAACAGGGAAGGGGCTTCCTACGAGCAGTACTTC. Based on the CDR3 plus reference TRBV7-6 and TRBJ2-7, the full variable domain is GAGVSQSPRYKVTKRGQDVALRCDPISGHVSLYWYRQALGQGPEFLTYFNYEAQQDKSGLPNDRFSAERPEGSISTLTIQRTEQRDSAMYRCASSNREGASYEQYFGPGTRLTVT.